One TCR beta chain is described in this entry. These data belong to a study of blood T cells in healthy people across ages. The study recruited healthy Caucasian donors from Russia who were aged roughly 6 to 100. Alongside a J-beta primer mix, a sample-barcoded 5' primer served in a second PCR lasting 7 to 11 cycles. The template-switch adaptor, which had 12 random nucleotides, put a tag on each cDNA molecule. TCRdb re-analysed the 5' RACE reads in MiXCR, keeping a single row per CDR3 protein. The top ten hold 25% to 30% of the sample, which has hundreds of thousands of distinct CDR3 sequences, about 25% seen once. The CDR3 totals 14 residues.

The specimen was blood. This chain joins TRBV21-1 and TRBJ2-5. TRBV21-1 is an annotated pseudogene. This TCR derives from a woman between 65 and 79 years old in good health. DNA of the CDR3: TGTGCCAGCAGCAAAGAAGATAGTCAGGAGACCCAGTACTTC. Translation: CASSKEDSQETQYF.